Listed below are T cell receptor beta chains from one sample, sequenced in a study of HIV-infected patients and healthy controls. MiXCR, run by TCRdb on the 5' RACE reads, gives a single entry per CDR3 protein. The sample lists 19,000 or so distinct CDR3 sequences, under 9% occurring once. Material: blood, obtained during antiretroviral therapy. The receptor set was obtained from an adult with HIV infection. The CDR3 runs from the conserved cysteine through the conserved F or W. The D gene is left open where the match is weak. Clone size appears in some rows only: once, few, many, or a class for an expanded clone.

v_call: TRBV10-3
j_call: TRBJ2-3
d_call: NA
clone_size: medium-sized
cdr3_nt: TGTGCCATCAGTGCGGGGGTCGTAAGCTCAGATACGCAGTATTTT
cdr3_aa: CAISAGVVSSDTQYF

v_call: TRBV25-1
j_call: TRBJ2-1
d_call: TRBD2
clone_size: many
cdr3_nt: TGTGCCAGCAGTGATCCCGGACTAGCCAGAAACCCTCAGTTCTTC
cdr3_aa: CASSDPGLARNPQFF

v_call: TRBV5-1
j_call: TRBJ1-3
d_call: NA
clone_size: many
cdr3_nt: TGCGCCAGCAGCCTGGGGACAAATGGAAACACCATATATTTT
cdr3_aa: CASSLGTNGNTIYF

v_call: TRBV13
j_call: TRBJ2-5
d_call: TRBD1
clone_size: many
cdr3_nt: TGTGCCAGCAGCTTAGCTTGGACAGGGGAAGAGACCCAGTACTTC
cdr3_aa: CASSLAWTGEETQYF

v_call: TRBV30
j_call: TRBJ2-7
d_call: NA
clone_size: many
cdr3_nt: TGTGCCTGGAGCACCTTGGACACCTACGAGCAGTACTTC
cdr3_aa: CAWSTLDTYEQYF

v_call: TRBV27
j_call: TRBJ2-1
d_call: TRBD1
clone_size: many
cdr3_nt: TGTGCCAGCAGTCCCCGGGACAGCTCCTACAATGAGCAGTTCTTC
cdr3_aa: CASSPRDSSYNEQFF

v_call: TRBV14
j_call: TRBJ2-7
d_call: TRBD2
clone_size: NA
cdr3_nt: TGTGCCAGCAGCCAATACGGGCTTTCGGGAGGGTCGGGCTACGAGCAGTACTTC
cdr3_aa: CASSQYGLSGGSGYEQYF

v_call: TRBV20-1
j_call: TRBJ1-2
d_call: NA
clone_size: many
cdr3_nt: TGCAGTGCTACCGGGGAAGAATATGGCTACACCTTC
cdr3_aa: CSATGEEYGYTF

v_call: TRBV12-3/TRBV12-4
j_call: TRBJ1-2
d_call: NA
clone_size: many
cdr3_nt: TGTGCCAGCAGTTTAGCGCAGGAGGGGCCTAACTATGGCTACACCTTC
cdr3_aa: CASSLAQEGPNYGYTF

v_call: TRBV11-2
j_call: TRBJ2-7
d_call: NA
clone_size: many
cdr3_nt: TGTGCCAGCAGCCCACTGACGTTAAGCTCCTACGAGCAGTACTTC
cdr3_aa: CASSPLTLSSYEQYF

v_call: TRBV4-2
j_call: TRBJ1-1
d_call: NA
clone_size: medium-sized
cdr3_nt: TGTGCCAGCAGCCAAGACGGCAGGAACACTGAAGCTTTCTTT
cdr3_aa: CASSQDGRNTEAFF

v_call: TRBV12-3/TRBV12-4
j_call: TRBJ2-1
d_call: TRBD2
clone_size: many
cdr3_nt: TGTGCCAGCAGTTTAAGGGGCCTAGCGGGTGAGCAGTTCTTC
cdr3_aa: CASSLRGLAGEQFF

v_call: TRBV5-1
j_call: TRBJ1-6
d_call: NA
clone_size: many
cdr3_nt: TGCGCCAGCAGCTTGGGAGGACCGATCTTAAATTCACCCCTCCACTTT
cdr3_aa: CASSLGGPILNSPLHF

v_call: TRBV5-6
j_call: TRBJ2-2
d_call: NA
clone_size: many
cdr3_nt: TGTGCCAGCAGCCCGGACTTGTTTGGAAGGACCGGGGAGCTGTTTTTT
cdr3_aa: CASSPDLFGRTGELFF

v_call: TRBV4-1
j_call: TRBJ2-3
d_call: NA
clone_size: many
cdr3_nt: TGCGCCAGCAGCCGAATGACGGGAGATACGCAGTATTTT
cdr3_aa: CASSRMTGDTQYF

v_call: TRBV5-5
j_call: TRBJ2-3
d_call: TRBD2
clone_size: many
cdr3_nt: TGTGCCAGCAGCTTGTCCGGGGGGGGGAGCCCAGATACGCAGTATTTT
cdr3_aa: CASSLSGGGSPDTQYF

v_call: TRBV19
j_call: TRBJ2-7
d_call: NA
clone_size: many
cdr3_nt: TGTGCCAGTAGGAAATTGGGAACCTACGAGCAGTACTTC
cdr3_aa: CASRKLGTYEQYF

v_call: TRBV18
j_call: TRBJ2-5
d_call: NA
clone_size: many
cdr3_nt: TGTGCCAGCTCTCCCGGGAAGGAGACCCAGTACTTC
cdr3_aa: CASSPGKETQYF

v_call: TRBV20-1
j_call: TRBJ1-1
d_call: TRBD1
clone_size: many
cdr3_nt: TGCAGTGCTAGAGATACAGAGGGGGCGTGGAACACTGAAGCTTTCTTT
cdr3_aa: CSARDTEGAWNTEAFF

v_call: TRBV19
j_call: TRBJ2-1
d_call: TRBD2
clone_size: many
cdr3_nt: TGTGCCTCTCTCCTACTAGCGGGAGCGGGGGGTGAGCAGTTCTTC
cdr3_aa: CASLLLAGAGGEQFF